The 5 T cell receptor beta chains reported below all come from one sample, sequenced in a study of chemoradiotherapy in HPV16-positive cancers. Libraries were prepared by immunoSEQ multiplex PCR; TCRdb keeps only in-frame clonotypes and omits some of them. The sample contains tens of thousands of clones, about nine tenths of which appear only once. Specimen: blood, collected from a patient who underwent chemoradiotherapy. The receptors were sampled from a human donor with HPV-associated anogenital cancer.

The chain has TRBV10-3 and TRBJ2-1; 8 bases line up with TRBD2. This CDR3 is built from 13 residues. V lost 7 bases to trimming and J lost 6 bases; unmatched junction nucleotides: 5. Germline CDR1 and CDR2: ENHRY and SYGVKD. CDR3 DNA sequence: TGTGCCATCACCGGGGGGGGAACCAATGAGCAGTTCTTC. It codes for CAITGGGTNEQFF.

The CDR3 DNA is TGTGCCAGCAGTGGGGCTGGGGGCGGGAACATTCAGTACTTC. As protein: CASSGAGGGNIQYF. The rearrangement uses TRBV2 and TRBJ2-4, with D maybe TRBD1 (6 bases). CDR1 SNHLY and CDR2 FYNNEI come from the germline V gene. This CDR3 is 14 amino acids long. V shed 4 bases and J shed 7 bases, with 14 bases lying between them.

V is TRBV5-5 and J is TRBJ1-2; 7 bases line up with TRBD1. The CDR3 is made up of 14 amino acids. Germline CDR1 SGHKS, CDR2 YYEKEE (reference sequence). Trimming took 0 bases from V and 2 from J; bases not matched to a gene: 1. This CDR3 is CASSLETGNYGYTF. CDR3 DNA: TGTGCCAGCAGCTTGGAGACAGGGAACTATGGCTACACCTTC.

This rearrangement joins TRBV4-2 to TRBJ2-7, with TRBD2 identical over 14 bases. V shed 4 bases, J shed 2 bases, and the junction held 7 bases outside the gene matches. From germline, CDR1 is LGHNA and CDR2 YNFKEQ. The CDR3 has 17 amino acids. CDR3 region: CASSPGTSGRGPYEQYF. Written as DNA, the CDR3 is TGTGCCAGCAGCCCCGGGACTAGCGGGAGAGGCCCCTACGAGCAGTACTTC.

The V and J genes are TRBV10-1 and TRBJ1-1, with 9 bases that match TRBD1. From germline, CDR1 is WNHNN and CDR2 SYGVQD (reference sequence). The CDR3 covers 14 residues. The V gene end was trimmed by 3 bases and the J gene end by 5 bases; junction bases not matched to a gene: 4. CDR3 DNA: TGCGCCAGCAGTGAAGGACAGGGGTTGACTGAAGCTTTCTTT. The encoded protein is CASSEGQGLTEAFF.